This TCR beta chain emerged from a study of CD8 T cells in ankylosing spondylitis. Regarding the study as a whole: Matched ankylosing spondylitis synovial fluid reportedly contained a significantly enriched population of disease-linked clones. Researchers report that disease-linked clones proved CD8+ and relatively rare in peripheral blood. Ankylosing spondylitis blood appeared to carry a characteristic TCR beta motif of several highly homologous variants. Some motif variants had been reported before (in reactive arthritis synovial fluid and blood).

Of note for this clonotype: The antigen remains undetermined.

V lost 8 bases and J lost 5, with 18 bases in between. CDR1 SNHLY and CDR2 FYNNEI come from the germline V gene. This CDR3 comprises 14 residues. TCRdb passed the 5' RACE reads through MiXCR, listing each CDR3 protein once. The table has about 750,000 distinct CDR3 sequences, under 20% seen once. This sequence originates from a male donor with ankylosing spondylitis. The rearrangement uses TRBV2 and TRBJ2-5, with D possibly matching TRBD1 (6 bases). Sequencing was done on a sample of blood, either unsorted or a sorted T cell fraction (not recorded which). The CDR3 sequence: CASLSSTGWETQYF. The DNA for the CDR3 is TGTGCCAGCTTGTCGTCTACAGGGTGGGAGACCCAGTACTTC.